One sample yielded the 17 T cell receptor beta chains listed below, sequenced in a study of cytotoxic CD8 clonotypes in ibrutinib-treated CLL. Using immunoSEQ multiplex PCR, the repertoire was profiled, and TCRdb retains in-frame clones only, with some absent. The data hold 55,000 to 80,000 clones, with approximately 54% observed a single time. The sample consisted of PBMCs, taken after 12 months of ibrutinib treatment. The receptor source for this set is a human donor with chronic lymphocytic leukemia.

This clone was seen only a few times. V and J are TRBV20-1 and TRBJ2-2; D not resolved. Germline-derived CDR1 and CDR2 are DFQATT and SNEGSKA (reference sequence). The length of the CDR3 is 11 residues. Trimming removed 4 bases at V and 5 bases at J, with 5 bases between. The CDR3 sequence is CSAIRTGELFF. CDR3 DNA: TGCAGTGCTATACGGACCGGGGAGCTGTTTTTT.

This clone occurred a few times. DNA for the CDR3: TGCGCCAGCAGCCTCTCGAACACTGAAGCTTTCTTT. This gives the protein CASSLSNTEAFF. The chain couples TRBV5-1 to TRBJ1-1; D is unclear. The CDR3 extends over 12 amino acids. Trimming left V 4 bases short and J 1 base short, with 5 bases between. Germline CDR1 reads SGHRS; CDR2 reads YFSETQ.

The chain employs TRBV15 and TRBJ2-1; 10 positions agree with TRBD2. The CDR3 loop spans 17 amino acids. The V gene's germline CDR1 is LNHNV and CDR2 YYDKDF (reference sequence). Trimming cost V 1 base and J 3 bases; bases outside gene matches: 6. The CDR3: CATSRGTRTSGYNEQFF. The CDR3 DNA sequence: TGTGCCACCAGCAGAGGCACCCGGACTAGCGGCTACAATGAGCAGTTCTTC.

This chain joins TRBV1 and TRBJ2-6; no check of the table's D call, TRBD2, against the DNA was made. TRBV1 is deemed a pseudogene. The CDR3 has 18 amino acids. The chain's CDR3 is CTSSSRTSGYSGANVLTF. CDR3 bases: TGCACCAGCAGCTCTCGGACTAGCGGGTACTCTGGGGCCAACGTCCTGACTTTC.

For this clone: It is unclear where the CDR3 begins or ends on the DNA, so no DNA is shown, and the CDR3 is as TCRdb lists it. The rearrangement joins TRBV30 to TRBJ2-1; TRBD1, the table's D call, was not compared with the DNA. The germline V gene has CDR1 GTSNPN and CDR2 SVGIG (reference sequence). A total of 12 residues make up the CDR3, ends included. This chain's CDR3 is CAWGVGTVLSFF.

The chain couples TRBV14 to TRBJ2-3; possible D gene TRBD1, 6 bases. V was trimmed by 6 bases and J by 0 bases, leaving 16 bases between them. The CDR3 has 16 residues. Germline V gene lookup returns CDR1 SGHDN and CDR2 FVKESK. The CDR3 region has the DNA TGTGCCAGCAGTTACAGGGTGTCGGGCAGCACAGATACGCAGTATTTT. Encoded protein: CASSYRVSGSTDTQYF.

This sequence joins TRBV5-6 and TRBJ2-7, with D perhaps being TRBD1 or TRBD2 (6 bases each). This CDR3 comprises 13 residues. Germline V gene sequence: CDR1 SGHDT, CDR2 YYEEEE. V shed 0 bases and J shed 3 bases, with 7 bases lying between them. CDR3 nucleotides: TGTGCCAGCAGCTTGGAGGGGGGCTACGAGCAGTACTTC. Protein product: CASSLEGGYEQYF.

V and J are TRBV18 and TRBJ2-2, with TRBD1 matching over 7 bases. The germline V gene encodes CDR1 KGHSH and CDR2 LQKENI. The CDR3 runs 15 residues. V gave up 4 bases and J gave up 7 bases; unmatched junction bases: 9. CDR3 residues: CASSLKGGVIGELFF. CDR3 bases: TGTGCCAGCTCACTGAAAGGGGGCGTTATCGGGGAGCTGTTTTTT. The variable domain in full, with the rest retrieved from reference TRBV18 and TRBJ2-2, is NAGVMQNPRHLVRRRGQEARLRCSPMKGHSHVYWYRQLPEEGLKFMVYLQKENIIDESGMPKERFSAEFPKEGPSILRIQQVVRGDSAAYFCASSLKGGVIGELFFGEGSRLTVL.

The rearrangement uses TRBV5-6 and TRBJ1-5; D not resolved. V lost 1 base, J lost 6 bases, and 5 bases lay in between. This CDR3 is 12 amino acids long. Germline values: CDR1 SGHDT, CDR2 YYEEEE. CDR3 DNA sequence: TGTGCCAGCAGCTTGTCTTCTCAGCCCCAGCATTTT. This translates into CASSLSSQPQHF.

This clone was recorded only once. The rearrangement joins TRBV7-8 to TRBJ2-3; D gene unclear. Germline CDR1 and CDR2: SGHVS and FQNEAQ. The CDR3 extends over 13 amino acids. V was trimmed by 11 bases and J by 2 bases, leaving 14 bases between them. This CDR3 reads CAGSGRFTDTQYF. The CDR3 nucleotides are TGTGCCGGTTCTGGCCGTTTCACAGATACGCAGTATTTT.

This clone was observed a single time. The CDR3 reads CASRSQWGQPQHF. The DNA of the CDR3 is TGTGCCAGCAGATCCCAATGGGGCCAGCCCCAGCATTTT. The rearrangement uses TRBV6-5 and TRBJ1-5; tentative D call: TRBD1 (5 bases). V dropped 6 bases and J dropped 7 bases, with 13 bases sitting between them. This CDR3 contains 13 residues. Looked up from germline, CDR1 is MNHEY and CDR2 is SVGAGI.

V usage is TRBV6-5 and J usage is TRBJ2-1; D possibly corresponds to TRBD1 (5 bases). Trimming cost V 4 bases and J 9 bases, with 10 bases left between them. The CDR3 extends over 12 amino acids. Germline CDR1 is MNHEY and CDR2 is SVGAGI. The CDR3 sequence: CASSSREAEQFF. CDR3 in DNA: TGTGCCAGCAGTTCCAGGGAAGCTGAGCAGTTCTTC.

CDR3 sequence reads: CASSNPADYEQYF. CDR3 bases: TGTGCCAGCAGCAACCCGGCAGACTACGAGCAGTACTTC. V gene TRBV21-1 combines with J gene TRBJ2-7. TRBV21-1 is classified as a pseudogene. The CDR3 sequence is 13 residues long.

Ten or more counts support this clone. The chain employs TRBV18 and TRBJ2-7; maybe TRBD1 (6 bases). Germline-derived CDR1 and CDR2 are KGHSH and LQKENI. Between the trimmed V and J ends, which lost 3 bases and 4 bases, there was a span of 7 bases. The CDR3 runs 12 residues. In DNA form, the CDR3 reads TGTGCCAGCTCACCGGACAGATACGAGCAGTACTTC. Translated: CASSPDRYEQYF.

V is TRBV10-3 and J is TRBJ2-7; unclear D gene. Trimming stripped 4 bases from V and 5 bases from J, with 9 bases between. CDR1 is ENHRY and CDR2 is SYGVKD in the germline V gene. This CDR3 contains 12 residues. The chain's CDR3 is CAISVDGDEQYV. CDR3 bases: TGTGCCATCAGTGTGGATGGTGACGAGCAGTACGTC.

As DNA, the CDR3 is TGTGCCAGCAGCGTAGGGGACAGGGATGGCTACACCTTC. The encoded protein is CASSVGDRDGYTF. The V and J genes are TRBV9 and TRBJ1-2; the match to TRBD1 covers 9 bases. Germline V CDR1 and CDR2: SGDLS, YYNGEE. This CDR3 has 13 residues. The V gene end was trimmed by 0 bases and the J gene end by 6 bases; junction bases not matched to a gene: 0.

V gene TRBV5-1 combines with J gene TRBJ2-3; 9 bases agree with TRBD2. CDR1 and CDR2 from the germline V gene are SGHRS and YFSETQ. J was trimmed by 2 bases and V by 4 bases; bases with no gene match: 11. This CDR3 is 17 amino acids long. In nucleotides, the CDR3 is TGCGCCAGCAGCCGGGGAGGGGCTAGCGGGATCACAGATACGCAGTATTTT. As protein: CASSRGGASGITDTQYF.